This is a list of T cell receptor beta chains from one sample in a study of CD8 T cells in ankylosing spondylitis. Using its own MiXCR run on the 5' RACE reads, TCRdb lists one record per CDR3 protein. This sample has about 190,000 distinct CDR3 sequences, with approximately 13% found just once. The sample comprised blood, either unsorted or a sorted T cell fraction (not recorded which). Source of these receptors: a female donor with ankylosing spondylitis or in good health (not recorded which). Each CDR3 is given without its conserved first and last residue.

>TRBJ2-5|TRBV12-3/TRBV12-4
ASSYPGGRQETQY
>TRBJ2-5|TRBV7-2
ASSFNPGQVSETQY
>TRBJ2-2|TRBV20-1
SARVPSEWGYPGELF
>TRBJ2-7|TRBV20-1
SARDDYRTEQY
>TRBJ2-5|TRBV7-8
ASSLATSLETQY
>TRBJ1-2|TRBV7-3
ASSFQPGQGFHGYT
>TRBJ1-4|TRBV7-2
ASSLSGVEKLF
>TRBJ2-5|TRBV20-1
SAGRDSFTQESQY
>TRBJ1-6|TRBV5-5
ASSLLPGDNSPLH
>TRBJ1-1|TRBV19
ASSWGGENTEAF
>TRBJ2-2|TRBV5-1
ASSLAHGTNTGELF
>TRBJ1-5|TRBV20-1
SLRDGNQPQH
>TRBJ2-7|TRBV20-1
SASPLAGGPSYEQY
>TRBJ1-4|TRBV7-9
ASWSYVGPAGKKLF
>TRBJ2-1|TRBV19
ASSPWDFNEQF
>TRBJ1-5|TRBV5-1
ASSLEGGSNQPQH
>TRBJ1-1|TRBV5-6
ASSYRAPEAF
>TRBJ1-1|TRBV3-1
ASSQVRGVGEAF
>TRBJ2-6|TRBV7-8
ASSETVSKLANVLT
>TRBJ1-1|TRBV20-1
SAGKPGPTEAF
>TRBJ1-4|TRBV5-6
ASSQPGGESEKLF
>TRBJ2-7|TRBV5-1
ASSWKGQGGEQY
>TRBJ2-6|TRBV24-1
ATSDMSSGANVLT
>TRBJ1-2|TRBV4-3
ASSQDGTESYGYT
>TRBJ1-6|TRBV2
ASSETQGGIRSPLH
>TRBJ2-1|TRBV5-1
ASSFGTSGINEQF
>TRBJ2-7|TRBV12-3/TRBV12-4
ASSTNTPGLAGGEQY
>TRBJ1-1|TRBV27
ASSVGVVLNTEAF
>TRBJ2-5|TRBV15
ATSRDSETQY
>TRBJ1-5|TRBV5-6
ASSLLRGVENQPQH
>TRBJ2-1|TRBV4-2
ASSQRSGHYNEQF
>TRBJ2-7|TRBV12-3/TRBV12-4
ATRRGGPSYEQY
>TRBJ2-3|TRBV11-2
ASSPYSGTTDTQY
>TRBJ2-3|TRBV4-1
ASSQRTSEAPDTQY
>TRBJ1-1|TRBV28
ASSSSPGQGFTEAF
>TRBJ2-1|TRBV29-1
SVKAGVDNEQF
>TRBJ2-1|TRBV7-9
ASSLAGGLASGREQF
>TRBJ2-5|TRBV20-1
SAGASRETQY
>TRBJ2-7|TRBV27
ASSRSSGRATYEQY
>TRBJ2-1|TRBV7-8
ASRPGERNNEQF
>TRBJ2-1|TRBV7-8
ASSPRGTGNANEQF
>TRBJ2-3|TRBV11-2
ASSVGRVTDTQY
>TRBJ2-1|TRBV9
ASSVAAGRSNEQF
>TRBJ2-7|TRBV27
ASSGPSGSSYEQY
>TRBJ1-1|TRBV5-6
ASRTGGVGTEAF
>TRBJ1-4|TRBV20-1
SARDGGESEKLF
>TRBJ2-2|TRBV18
ASSPGTESGELF
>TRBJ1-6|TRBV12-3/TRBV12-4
ASSLISGGGSPLH
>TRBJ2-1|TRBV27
ASSAGGPYNEQF
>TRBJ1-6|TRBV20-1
SARDSGPMTGNSPLH